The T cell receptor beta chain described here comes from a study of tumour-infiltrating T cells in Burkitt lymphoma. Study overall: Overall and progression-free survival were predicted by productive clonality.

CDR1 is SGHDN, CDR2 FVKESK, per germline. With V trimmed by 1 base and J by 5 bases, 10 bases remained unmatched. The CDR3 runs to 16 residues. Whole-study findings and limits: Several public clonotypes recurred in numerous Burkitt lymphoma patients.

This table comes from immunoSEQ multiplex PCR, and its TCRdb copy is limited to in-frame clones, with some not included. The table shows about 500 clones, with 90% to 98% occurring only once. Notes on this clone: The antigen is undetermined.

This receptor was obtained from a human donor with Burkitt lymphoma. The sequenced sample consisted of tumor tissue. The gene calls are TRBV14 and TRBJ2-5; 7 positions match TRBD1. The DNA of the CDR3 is TGTGCCAGCAGCCAAGTTCGGACAGGTGGAACGGAGACCCAGTACTTC. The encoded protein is CASSQVRTGGTETQYF.